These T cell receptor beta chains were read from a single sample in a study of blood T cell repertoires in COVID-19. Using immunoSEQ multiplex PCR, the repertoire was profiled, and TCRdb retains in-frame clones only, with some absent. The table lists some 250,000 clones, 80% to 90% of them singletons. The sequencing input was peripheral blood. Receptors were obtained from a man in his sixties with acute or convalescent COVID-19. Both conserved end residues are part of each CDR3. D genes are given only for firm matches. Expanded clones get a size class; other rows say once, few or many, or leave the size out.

TGTGCGGTTCGCTGGCGGGAGGGGGACCAAGAGACCCAGTACTTC | CAVRWREGDQETQYF | TRBJ2-5 | TRBV2 | TRBD2 | 15 | NA
TGTGCCAGCAGCGGCGGGACTACCAAAGAGACCCAGTACTTC | CASSGGTTKETQYF | TRBJ2-5 | TRBV5-4 | TRBD2 | 14 | large
TGTGCCAGCTCACCGGGGGTATGGGGGGAACTCGACACTGAAGCTTTCTTT | CASSPGVWGELDTEAFF | TRBJ1-1 | TRBV18 | NA | 17 | NA
TGTGCCAGCAGCTTAGGAGGTCAACTGGAGAATTCACCCCTCCACTTT | CASSLGGQLENSPLHF | TRBJ1-6 | TRBV7-9 | NA | 16 | NA
TGTGCCAGCAGCCCCGGGACAGGTCCCAAGACCGGGGAGCTGTTTTTT | CASSPGTGPKTGELFF | TRBJ2-2 | TRBV7-3 | TRBD1 | 16 | NA
TGTGCCAGCAGCCCAGGGGATGGACAGGTCGATGGCTACACCTTC | CASSPGDGQVDGYTF | TRBJ1-2 | TRBV5-8 | TRBD1 | 15 | NA
TGTGCCAGCAGTTGGGACAGGGGCTCCTACGAGCAGTACTTC | CASSWDRGSYEQYF | TRBJ2-7 | TRBV28 | TRBD1 | 14 | NA
TGTGCCAGCAGCTCCGGGACTAGGGATTTTATGGATGAGCAGTTCTTC | CASSSGTRDFMDEQFF | TRBJ2-1 | TRBV11-3 | TRBD2 | 16 | NA
TGTGCCAGCGGCCAACTAGGGGGTTACGAGCAGTACTTC | CASGQLGGYEQYF | TRBJ2-7 | TRBV3-1/TRBV3-2 | NA | 13 | NA
TGTGCCAGCAGCCAAGAACCCCAGCGGGAGTCTACTGAGCAGTTCTTC | CASSQEPQRESTEQFF | TRBJ2-1 | TRBV4-2 | TRBD2 | 16 | once
TGTGCCAGCAGCACCTGGGGCGCAGAGACCCAGTACTTC | CASSTWGAETQYF | TRBJ2-5 | TRBV5-5 | NA | 13 | NA
TGTGCCAGCGCCATAGACAGGTTCCTCCACGAGCAGTACTTC | CASAIDRFLHEQYF | TRBJ2-7 | TRBV2 | NA | 14 | few
TGTGCCAGCAGTTACCATTCTACGGGTTTACTTACAGGGGGCGGCTACGAGCAGTACTTC | CASSYHSTGLLTGGGYEQYF | TRBJ2-7 | TRBV6-2/TRBV6-3 | TRBD1 | 20 | NA
TGTGCCATCAGTGAGGTACGGGAAGAGACCCAGTACTTC | CAISEVREETQYF | TRBJ2-5 | TRBV10-3 | NA | 13 | NA
TGTGCTAGTGGTACCGGACAGAAGGACACTGAAGCTTTCTTT | CASGTGQKDTEAFF | TRBJ1-1 | TRBV12-5 | NA | 14 | NA
TGTGCCAGCTCCCACGGGGAGGCCCGAGGGTACTTC | CASSHGEARGYF | TRBJ2-7 | TRBV18 | NA | 12 | NA
TGCGCCAGCAGCTTATACAGGGGGACGGGGAACACTGAAGCTTTCTTT | CASSLYRGTGNTEAFF | TRBJ1-1 | TRBV5-1 | TRBD1 | 16 | NA
TGCAGCGTAGGGTCCGGACAAGATACGCAGTATTTT | CSVGSGQDTQYF | TRBJ2-3 | TRBV29-1 | NA | 12 | NA
TGTGCCAGCAGCTTACAGGGGCAGAACACTGAAGCTTTCTTT | CASSLQGQNTEAFF | TRBJ1-1 | TRBV7-9 | NA | 14 | NA
TGTGCCAGCAGTTACTCGGAGACCACGGGCAATGAGCAGTTCTTC | CASSYSETTGNEQFF | TRBJ2-1 | TRBV6-5 | NA | 15 | NA
TGTGCCATCAGTGAACCCAGACAGGCCCTCCTTCAGTATTTT | CAISEPRQALLQYF | TRBJ2-3 | TRBV10-3 | NA | 14 | NA
TGTGCTAGTGGTTTTGGAGGGCTCTCCTACAATGAGCAGTTCTTC | CASGFGGLSYNEQFF | TRBJ2-1 | TRBV12-5 | NA | 15 | NA
TGTGCCAGCAGCCATCTCAGGGGATCTAGCGGAGCGAACACCGGGGAGCTGTTTTTT | CASSHLRGSSGANTGELFF | TRBJ2-2 | TRBV4-2 | NA | 19 | few
TGCGCCAGCAGCCAGACGGTCAGGGGCGTGAGCTCCTACAATGAGCAGTTCTTC | CASSQTVRGVSSYNEQFF | TRBJ2-1 | TRBV4-3 | NA | 18 | NA
TGTGCCAGCAGCCTACTTGGGACACGAAATCAGCCCCAGCATTTT | CASSLLGTRNQPQHF | TRBJ1-5 | TRBV7-2 | NA | 15 | NA
TGCGCCAGCAGCCAGAGATGGGGCGATCCGGGACTAGCGGGAGACAACGAGCAGTACTTC | CASSQRWGDPGLAGDNEQYF | TRBJ2-7 | TRBV4-3 | TRBD2 | 20 | NA
TGTGCCAGCAGCTACAGGGGAGGCAATCAGCCCCAGCATTTT | CASSYRGGNQPQHF | TRBJ1-5 | TRBV28 | TRBD1 | 14 | NA
TGTGCCAGCAGCTCGGGCACGTTCGCGGGGGACGAGCAGTACTTC | CASSSGTFAGDEQYF | TRBJ2-7 | TRBV5-6 | TRBD2 | 15 | NA
TGTGCCAGCAGCTTAAGGGGCCAGTTGTTTGGCTACACCTTC | CASSLRGQLFGYTF | TRBJ1-2 | TRBV5-4 | NA | 14 | NA
TGTGCCAGCAGCTTGGGGGGAGGGACCCGAGGAGAGACCCAGTACTTC | CASSLGGGTRGETQYF | TRBJ2-5 | TRBV11-2 | TRBD2 | 16 | few
TGTGCCACCCGGGGGGTAAGAAGGTCCTACAATGAGCAGTTCTTC | CATRGVRRSYNEQFF | TRBJ2-1 | TRBV27 | TRBD2 | 15 | few
TGCAGTGCTAGTTTTGGGGTCAGCGGGAGATCGTCCAATGAGCAGTTCTTC | CSASFGVSGRSSNEQFF | TRBJ2-1 | TRBV20-1 | TRBD2 | 17 | NA
TGCAGCGTCGAGAGGACAGGGGCCGGGGAGCTGTTTTTT | CSVERTGAGELFF | TRBJ2-2 | TRBV29-1 | TRBD1 | 13 | NA
TGTGCCGGTACTACCGGGACAGGGGGCGAGCAGTACTTC | CAGTTGTGGEQYF | TRBJ2-7 | TRBV6-5 | TRBD1 | 13 | NA
TGTGCCAGCAGCCTACTAGCGGGAGGGTACGAGCAGTACTTC | CASSLLAGGYEQYF | TRBJ2-7 | TRBV7-3 | TRBD2 | 14 | NA
TGCGCCAGCAGCGAACGACAGGCTCGGACTGAAGCTTTCTTT | CASSERQARTEAFF | TRBJ1-1 | TRBV5-1 | NA | 14 | NA
TGTGCCAGCGGTAGGAGTGAACCCTACGAGCAGTACTTC | CASGRSEPYEQYF | TRBJ2-7 | TRBV2 | NA | 13 | many
TGCGCCAGCAGCCAAGACGGGACTAGCGGGGGGAAAAACATTCAGTACTTC | CASSQDGTSGGKNIQYF | TRBJ2-4 | TRBV4-3 | TRBD2 | 17 | NA
TGTGCCAGCAGTTTAGCGTCGGGACAGGGGGATCAGTACTTC | CASSLASGQGDQYF | TRBJ2-7 | TRBV7-2 | TRBD1 | 14 | NA
TGTGCCACCACTCCACAAGGGGCGCACTACGAGCAGTACTTC | CATTPQGAHYEQYF | TRBJ2-7 | TRBV19 | NA | 14 | few
TGTGCCAGCAGCACGGGACTAGCGGGAGTGGCAGATACGCAGTATTTT | CASSTGLAGVADTQYF | TRBJ2-3 | TRBV7-2 | TRBD2 | 16 | NA
TGTGCCAGTAGTCCTCCCGACAGGGGGCTGAAGGAAAAACTGTTTTTT | CASSPPDRGLKEKLFF | TRBJ1-4 | TRBV19 | TRBD1 | 16 | NA
TGTGCCAGCAGCCCGGGACTAGCGGGAGGGCTCCACGAGCAGTACTTC | CASSPGLAGGLHEQYF | TRBJ2-7 | TRBV14 | TRBD2 | 16 | NA
TGTGCCAGCTCACCGCAGGGGGCCAGCCAAGAGACCCAGTACTTC | CASSPQGASQETQYF | TRBJ2-5 | TRBV18 | TRBD1 | 15 | NA
TGTGCTAGTGGAAAGGGTGGATCACAGGGTACAGATACGCAGTATTTT | CASGKGGSQGTDTQYF | TRBJ2-3 | TRBV12-5 | NA | 16 | NA
TGTGCCAGCAGCGTACCCCAGGTGGGTACTGAAGCTTTCTTT | CASSVPQVGTEAFF | TRBJ1-1 | TRBV5-4 | NA | 14 | NA
TGTGCCAGCAGCCGGAGAGATCGAGCGGGAGCCGGGGAGCTGTTTTTT | CASSRRDRAGAGELFF | TRBJ2-2 | TRBV9 | TRBD2 | 16 | few
TGTGCCAGCAGCTTATCCCGGAGCTCCTACGAGCAGTACTTC | CASSLSRSSYEQYF | TRBJ2-7 | TRBV7-2 | NA | 14 | NA
TGTGCCAGCAGCCGTCTTACTTGGTCCGACACTGAAGCTTTCTTT | CASSRLTWSDTEAFF | TRBJ1-1 | TRBV6-2/TRBV6-3 | NA | 15 | NA
TGCGCCAGCAGCACAACAGGGCTCAGCTCCTACGAGCAGTACTTC | CASSTTGLSSYEQYF | TRBJ2-7 | TRBV5-1 | NA | 15 | NA
TGTGCCAGCAGCCCGGACAGGGTCTATGGCTACACCTTC | CASSPDRVYGYTF | TRBJ1-2 | TRBV7-9 | TRBD1 | 13 | NA
TGCGCCAGCAGCCACCAAGCGACAGGGAGGAACGAGCAGTACTTC | CASSHQATGRNEQYF | TRBJ2-7 | TRBV4-3 | NA | 15 | NA
TGTGCCAGCAGTTTAAGGGGGGGCGGGAATACGGTCGCCCAGCATTTT | CASSLRGGGNTVAQHF | TRBJ1-5 | TRBV28 | NA | 16 | NA
TGTGCCAGCAGTGAAGGTTTAGCGGGAGTGAACTACAATGAGCAGTTCTTC | CASSEGLAGVNYNEQFF | TRBJ2-1 | TRBV6-1 | TRBD2 | 17 | NA
TGTGCCAGCAGCTTACACAGGGGTGGGAATTCACCCCTCCACTTT | CASSLHRGGNSPLHF | TRBJ1-6 | TRBV28 | TRBD1 | 15 | NA
TGTGCCAGCAGCCAAGATTGGGCTAGCGGGAGCCCCGGGGAGCTGTTTTTT | CASSQDWASGSPGELFF | TRBJ2-2 | TRBV3-1/TRBV3-2 | TRBD2 | 17 | NA
TGTGCCAGCAGTTACCAGCGGCTCACAGATACGCAGTATTTT | CASSYQRLTDTQYF | TRBJ2-3 | TRBV6-6 | NA | 14 | NA
TGTGCCAGCAGCTTAGTGGCAGGGGGCGGCACTGAAGCTTTCTTT | CASSLVAGGGTEAFF | TRBJ1-1 | TRBV7-9 | TRBD1 | 15 | NA
TGTGCCAGCAGGTCAGCGGATCAAGAGACCCAGTACTTC | CASRSADQETQYF | TRBJ2-5 | TRBV3-1/TRBV3-2 | NA | 13 | NA
TGTGCCACCAGCAGAGGCGGGCGGGGACTAGCGGCTGAGCAGTTCTTC | CATSRGGRGLAAEQFF | TRBJ2-1 | TRBV15 | TRBD2 | 16 | NA